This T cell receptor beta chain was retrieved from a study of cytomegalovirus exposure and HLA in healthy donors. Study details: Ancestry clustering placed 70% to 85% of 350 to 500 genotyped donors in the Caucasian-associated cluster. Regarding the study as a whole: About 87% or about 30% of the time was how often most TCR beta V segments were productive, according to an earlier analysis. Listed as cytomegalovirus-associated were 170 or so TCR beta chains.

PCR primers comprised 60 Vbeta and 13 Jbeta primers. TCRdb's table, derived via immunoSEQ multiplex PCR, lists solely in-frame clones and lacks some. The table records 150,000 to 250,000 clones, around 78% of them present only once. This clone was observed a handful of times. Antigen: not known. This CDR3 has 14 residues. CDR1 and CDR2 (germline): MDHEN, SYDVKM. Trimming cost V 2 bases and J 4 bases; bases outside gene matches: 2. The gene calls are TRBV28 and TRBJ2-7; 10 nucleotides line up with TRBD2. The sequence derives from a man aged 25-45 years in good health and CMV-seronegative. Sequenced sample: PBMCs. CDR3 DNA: TGTGCCAGCAGTTTACCTAGCGGGAGTTACGAGCAGTACTTC. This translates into CASSLPSGSYEQYF.